This T cell receptor beta chain was recovered during a study of beta chain features in type 1 diabetes. Details on this clone: Its antigen is currently unknown.

Study observations and caveats: A PCR bias possibly favoring shorter templates would apply equally to patients and controls. Small HLA sub-analyses could not settle whether HLA shapes TCRB rearrangement.

Sorting with CD45RO/CCR7/CD25/CD127/CD95/CD27 yielded naive, central memory, regulatory and stem-like memory CD4+ cells. Expressed TCRB transcripts were sequenced after all isolated RNA was converted to cDNA. Profiled with immunoSEQ multiplex PCR; TCRdb holds only in-frame clones, not every one. This sample carries tens of thousands of clones, roughly 50% of them seen once, and the ten largest clones take 0.25% to 0.3%. The material sequenced was stem cell memory CD4+ T cells from blood. The receptor was isolated from a woman in her twenties or thirties in good health.

The CDR3 DNA sequence: TGTGCCAGCAGCCTTAGCGGGCCCCCTAGCACAGATACGCAGTATTTT. It encodes CASSLSGPPSTDTQYF. The J gene is TRBJ2-3, the V gene TRBV7-2; TRBD2 matches 7 bases. The CDR3 loop spans 16 amino acids. The ends lost 5 bases at V and 0 bases at J; junction bases unmatched: 8. The germline V gene encodes CDR1 SGHTA and CDR2 FQGNSA.